Each of the 21 T cell receptor beta chains below was sequenced from the same sample in a study of low-dose radiotherapy and immunotherapy resistance in tumors (dated 2022 in TCRdb). The time point label, as the study defines it: before trial treatment. Sequencing instrument: Illumina HiSeq 2500. First-strand cDNA was synthesized with Superscript III and a set of TRAV- and TRBV-specific primers, covering both TCRalpha and TCRbeta chains. A roughly 20-cycle PCR with Phusion amplified the TCRs, pairing a constant-region primer with the adapter that was attached to the V primers. TCRdb cleaned the public reads at Q25 with fastp, built clones with MiXCR and kept in-frame beta chains. Each entry is one CDR3 protein sequence, shown with its most common DNA and genes. The sample table lists about 60,000 distinct CDR3 sequences, roughly a quarter of them with a count of one. The ten biggest clones cover approximately 5.7% of the sample.

This specimen was PBMCs, taken before treatment. The source is a male donor with prostate cancer.

This clonotype was counted ten times or more. The CDR3: CASSDGTGHQPQHF. CDR3 nucleotides: TGTGCCAGCAGCGACGGAACTGGTCATCAGCCCCAGCATTTT. The chain links TRBV5-4 to TRBJ1-5; no clear D. The germline CDR1 and CDR2 sequences are SGHNT and YYREEE (reference sequence). Trimming cost V 4 bases and J 5 bases, with 13 bases left between them. This CDR3 comprises 14 residues. Variable domain in full (rest from reference TRBV5-4 and TRBJ1-5): ETGVTQSPTHLIKTRGQQVTLRCSSQSGHNTVSWYQQALGQGPQFIFQYYREEENGRGNFPPRFSGLQFPNYSSELNVNALELDDSALYLCASSDGTGHQPQHFGDGTRLSIL.

This clonotype was observed many times. The gene calls are TRBV6-6 and TRBJ2-5, with D unclear. The CDR3 totals 12 residues. Germline loops: CDR1 MNHNY, CDR2 SVGAGI (reference sequence). V lost 6 bases to trimming and J lost 0 bases, with 5 bases between them. CDR3 sequence reads: CASSFNQETQYF. CDR3 bases: TGTGCCAGCAGCTTCAACCAAGAGACCCAGTACTTC.

In its sample, this clonotype was seen many times. The rearrangement links TRBV6-2 or TRBV6-3 to TRBJ2-3, with TRBD2 matching over 9 bases. V lost 5 bases, J lost 4 bases, and 7 bases stayed unmatched. Germline lookup yields CDR1 MNHEY and CDR2 SVGEGT. The CDR3 length is 15 residues. In nucleotides, the CDR3 is TGTGCCAGCAGTCCTATAGCGGGGGAGTCAGATACGCAGTATTTT. Translating it yields CASSPIAGESDTQYF.

This clonotype was observed many times. The chain combines TRBV2 with TRBJ2-4, with 9 bases lining up with TRBD2. With 4 bases clipped from V and 7 bases from J, the junction kept 11 bases outside the gene matches. This CDR3 has 16 residues. Germline CDR1 and CDR2: SNHLY and FYNNEI. Here the CDR3 reads CASSGSSGKGGNIQYF. The CDR3 region has the DNA TGTGCCAGCAGTGGGTCTAGCGGGAAGGGAGGGAACATTCAGTACTTC.

This clonotype was seen ten or more times. CDR3 nucleotide sequence: TGTGCCCTGGGACAGCTACAAGAGACCCAGTACTTC. Translated, it gives CALGQLQETQYF. The genes are TRBV7-9 and TRBJ2-5; 7 nucleotides agree with TRBD1. V lost 11 bases and J lost 2; bases outside the gene matches: 5. This CDR3 is 12 amino acids long. Germline lookup yields CDR1 SEHNR and CDR2 FQNEAQ (reference sequence). The full variable domain, completed using reference TRBV7-9 and TRBJ2-5, is DTGVSQNPRHKITKRGQNVTFRCDPISEHNRLYWYRQTLGQGPEFLTYFQNEAQLEKSRLLSDRFSAERPKGSFSTLEIQRTEQGDSAMYLCALGQLQETQYFGPGTRLLVL.

Ten or more counts support this clonotype. This chain uses TRBV20-1 with TRBJ1-2, with 7 bases that match TRBD1. The CDR3 covers 15 residues. Per germline, CDR1 DFQATT and CDR2 SNEGSKA (reference sequence). The trim removed 0 bases at V and 5 bases at J, leaving 9 bases unmatched. This CDR3 is CSARDRTGTLYGYTF. As DNA, the CDR3 is TGCAGTGCTAGAGACCGGACAGGAACACTTTATGGCTACACCTTC.

This clonotype has ten or more counts. The gene calls are TRBV6-8 and TRBJ2-5, with unresolved D. Germline V lookup: CDR1 MNHGY, CDR2 SAAAGT. This CDR3 has 11 residues. The ends were cut back, 5 bases at V and 5 bases at J, with 6 bases in the middle. CDR3 loop: CASSADETQYF. In DNA form, the CDR3 reads TGTGCCAGCAGTGCCGACGAGACCCAGTACTTC.

This clonotype was observed a few times. A clone one base away is much larger, so this may be a read error. The chain has TRBV6-1 and TRBJ2-7, with 13 bases aligning to TRBD2. Germline CDR1 MNHNS, CDR2 SASEGT. The CDR3 length is 15 residues. CDR3 nucleotides: TGTGCCAGCGGCGCCACTAGCGGGGGGGCCAACGAGCGGTACTTC. Translated: CASGATSGGANERYF.

This clonotype came up many times. The rearrangement joins TRBV19 to TRBJ1-2; D is possibly TRBD1 (6 bases). V shed 5 bases and J shed 0 bases, with 19 bases lying between them. The CDR3 contains 17 residues. Germline lookup yields CDR1 LNHDA and CDR2 SQIVND (reference sequence). The CDR3 is CASSPDRKQATNYGYTF. The CDR3 region has the DNA TGTGCCAGTAGTCCCGACAGGAAACAAGCAACTAACTATGGCTACACCTTC.

This clonotype has at least ten counts. The V gene is TRBV6-2 or TRBV6-3, the J gene TRBJ1-2; no definite D call. The CDR3 extends over 12 amino acids. V was clipped by 7 bases and J by 6 bases, with 12 bases between them. Germline V lookup: CDR1 MNHEY, CDR2 SVGEGT. This CDR3 reads CASKRSEDGYTF. Written as DNA, the CDR3 is TGTGCCAGCAAAAGGTCGGAAGATGGCTACACCTTC.

Note on this clonotype: This likely came from a read error, as a far larger clone is one base away. This chain joins TRBV18 and TRBJ2-4; 10 positions agree with TRBD2. The germline CDR1 and CDR2 sequences are KGHSH and LQKENI. Trimming at V came to 0 bases and at J to 13 bases, leaving 15 bases not matched to a gene. The CDR3 extends over 17 amino acids. The CDR3: CASSPPQGLAPNNEQYF. DNA for the CDR3: TGTGCCAGCTCACCACCACAGGGACTAGCGCCAAACAATGAGCAGTACTTC.

This clonotype was seen repeatedly, ten times or more. This sequence joins TRBV6-1 and TRBJ1-1; D gene unclear. The V and J ends lost 1 base and 0 bases respectively, with 9 bases between them. The CDR3 has 15 amino acids. Germline CDR1 and CDR2: MNHNS and SASEGT. This CDR3 is CASSEGGKVNTEAFF. The CDR3 DNA follows: TGTGCCAGCAGTGAAGGTGGGAAAGTGAACACTGAAGCTTTCTTT.

This clonotype appeared many times. The rearrangement uses TRBV30 and TRBJ1-2, with TRBD1 matching 7 bases. Looked up from germline, CDR1 is GTSNPN and CDR2 is SVGIG (reference sequence). V dropped 3 bases and J dropped 11; count of bases not matched to a gene: 12. This CDR3 has 13 amino acids. CDR3 nucleotide sequence: TGTGCCTGGAGAAACCCCGGGACAGTACAATACACCTTC. Translated, it gives CAWRNPGTVQYTF. The full variable domain, its missing parts supplied by reference TRBV30 and TRBJ1-2, is SQTIHQWPATLVQPVGSPLSLECTVEGTSNPNLYWYRQAAGRGLQLLFYSVGIGQISSEVPQNLSASRPQDRQFILSSKKLLLSDSGFYLCAWRNPGTVQYTFGSGTRLTVV.

This clonotype has ten or more counts. This chain joins TRBV10-3 and TRBJ2-7; the D is unclear. CDR1 and CDR2 (germline): ENHRY, SYGVKD. The CDR3 is 14 residues long. V was cut by 2 bases and J by 1 base, with 9 bases left in between. The DNA of the CDR3 is TGTGCCATCAGTGAGCAGGTCAAATCCTACGAGCAGTACTTC. This gives the protein CAISEQVKSYEQYF.

The rearrangement links TRBV7-2 to TRBJ2-5, with TRBD1 identical over 7 bases. V shed 2 bases and J 5 bases; nucleotides not matched to a gene: 11. Germline V lookup: CDR1 SGHTA, CDR2 FQGNSA. The CDR3 length is 16 residues. The CDR3 here is CASSLKGARVGETQYF. The CDR3 coding sequence is TGTGCCAGCAGCTTAAAGGGGGCGAGGGTCGGCGAGACCCAGTACTTC.

This clonotype was seen at least ten times. J is TRBJ2-2 and V is TRBV7-2; possibly TRBD1 for D (6 bases). V was cut by 5 bases and J by 5 bases, with 21 bases left in between. The CDR3 loop spans 17 amino acids. Germline values: CDR1 SGHTA, CDR2 FQGNSA. The DNA of the CDR3 is TGTGCCAGCAGCAGAGATGGGACACTTATTGAGACCGGGGAGCTGTTTTTT. It encodes CASSRDGTLIETGELFF.

The sample holds many counts of this clonotype. The V gene is TRBV15, the J gene TRBJ2-1; 9 bases line up with TRBD1. Germline V CDR1 and CDR2: LNHNV, YYDKDF (reference sequence). The CDR3 totals 16 residues. V lost 5 bases to trimming and J lost 6 bases; unmatched junction nucleotides: 11. For the CDR3, the DNA is TGTGCCACCAGCCGGTCCGGGACAGGGAATGCCAATGAGCAGTTCTTC. Its translation is CATSRSGTGNANEQFF.

This rearrangement joins TRBV5-6 to TRBJ2-5; 7 bases align to TRBD1. CDR3 length equals 15 residues. J lost 5 bases, V lost 2 bases, and 9 bases had no gene match. The germline V gene encodes CDR1 SGHDT and CDR2 YYEEEE. For the CDR3, the DNA is TGTGCCAGCAGCTTTGTCGACAGGGAGCGGGAGACCCAGTACTTC. The encoded protein is CASSFVDRERETQYF.

This clonotype has ten or more counts. V is TRBV20-1 and J is TRBJ1-5, with D maybe TRBD1 (5 bases). CDR1 is DFQATT, CDR2 SNEGSKA, per germline (reference sequence). The CDR3 has 13 amino acids. V dropped 3 bases and J dropped 5 bases, with 11 bases sitting between them. The CDR3 coding sequence is TGCAGTGCTAGGGAGGGGCTGTATCAGCCCCAGCATTTT. Protein: CSAREGLYQPQHF.

This clonotype was seen ten or more times. The gene calls are TRBV6-2 or TRBV6-3 and TRBJ1-1; D is unresolved. Germline CDR1 reads MNHEY; CDR2 reads SVGEGT. V was pared by 5 bases and J by 1 base, with 8 bases between. The length of the CDR3 is 13 residues. The CDR3 DNA sequence: TGTGCCAGCAGTAACGGAAAGAACACTGAAGCTTTCTTT. Its protein is CASSNGKNTEAFF.

The J gene is TRBJ1-1, the V gene TRBV5-1; maybe TRBD1 (5 bases). The CDR3 is 15 residues long. Trimming pared 4 bases from V and 3 bases from J, leaving 16 bases between. Germline V gene sequence: CDR1 SGHRS, CDR2 YFSETQ. The CDR3 spells CASSTATEIYTEAFF. In DNA form, the CDR3 reads TGCGCCAGCAGCACGGCGACAGAGATCTACACTGAAGCTTTCTTT.